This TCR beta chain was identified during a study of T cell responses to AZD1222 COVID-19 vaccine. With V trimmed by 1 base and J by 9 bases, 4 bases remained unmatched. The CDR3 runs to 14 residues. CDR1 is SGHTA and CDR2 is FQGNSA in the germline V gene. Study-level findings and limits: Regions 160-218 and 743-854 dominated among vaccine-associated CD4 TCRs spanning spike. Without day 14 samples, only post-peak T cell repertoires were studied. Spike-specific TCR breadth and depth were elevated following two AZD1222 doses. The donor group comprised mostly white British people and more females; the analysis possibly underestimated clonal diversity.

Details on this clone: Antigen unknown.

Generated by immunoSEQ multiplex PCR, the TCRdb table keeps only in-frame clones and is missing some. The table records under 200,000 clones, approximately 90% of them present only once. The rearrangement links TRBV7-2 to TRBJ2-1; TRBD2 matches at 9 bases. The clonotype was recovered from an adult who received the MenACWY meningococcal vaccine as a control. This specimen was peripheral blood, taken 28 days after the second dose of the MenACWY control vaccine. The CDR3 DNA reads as TGTGCCAGCAGCTTAGGAAATAGCGGGAGTGAGCAGTTCTTC. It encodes CASSLGNSGSEQFF.